Listed here is a single TCR beta chain. Its target is unknown. The V gene end was trimmed by 5 bases and the J gene end by 7 bases; junction bases not matched to a gene: 7. CDR3 size: 13 residues. CDR1 and CDR2 (germline): MNHEY, SMNVEV (reference sequence). These data are taken from a study of cytomegalovirus exposure and HLA in healthy donors. Study-wide results and limits: Per published reports, the classifier diagnosed cytomegalovirus status with high specificity and sensitivity.

Repertoires were generated with immunoSEQ multiplex PCR, while TCRdb's copy carries only in-frame clones and drops some. The repertoire consists of about 95,000 clones, with around 84% occurring once and the leading ten covering 20% to 25%. Sequenced input: PBMCs. The sequence came from a young man in good health and CMV-seropositive. The chain carries TRBV27 and TRBJ1-1; TRBD1 matches at 7 bases. CDR3 bases: TGTGCCAGCAGTCCAGACAGGGTGAGTGAAGCTTTCTTT. Protein product: CASSPDRVSEAFF.